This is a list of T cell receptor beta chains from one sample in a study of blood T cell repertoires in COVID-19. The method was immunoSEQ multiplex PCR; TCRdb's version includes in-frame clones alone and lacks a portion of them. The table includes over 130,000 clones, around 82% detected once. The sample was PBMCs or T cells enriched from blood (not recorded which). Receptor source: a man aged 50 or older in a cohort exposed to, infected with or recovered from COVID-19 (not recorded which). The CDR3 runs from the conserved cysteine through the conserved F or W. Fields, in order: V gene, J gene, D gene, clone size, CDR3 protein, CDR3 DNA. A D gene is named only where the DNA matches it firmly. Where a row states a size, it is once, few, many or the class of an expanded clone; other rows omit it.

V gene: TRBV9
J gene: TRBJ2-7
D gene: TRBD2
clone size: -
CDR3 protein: CASSVGVGGDHEQYF
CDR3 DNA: TGTGCCAGCAGCGTAGGGGTGGGAGGGGACCACGAGCAGTACTTC

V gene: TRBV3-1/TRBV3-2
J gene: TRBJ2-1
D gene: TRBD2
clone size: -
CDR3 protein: CASSPGLAGGDEQFF
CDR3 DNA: TGTGCCAGCAGCCCGGGACTAGCAGGGGGTGATGAGCAGTTCTTC

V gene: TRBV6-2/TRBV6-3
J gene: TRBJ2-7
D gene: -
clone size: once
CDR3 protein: CASSLEGAVHEQYF
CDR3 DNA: TGTGCCAGCAGTTTGGAGGGGGCGGTCCACGAGCAGTACTTC

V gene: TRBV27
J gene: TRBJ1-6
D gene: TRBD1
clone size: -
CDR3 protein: CASRPRGDRGWSPLHF
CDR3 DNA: TGTGCCAGCAGACCTAGGGGGGACAGGGGCTGGTCACCCCTCCACTTT

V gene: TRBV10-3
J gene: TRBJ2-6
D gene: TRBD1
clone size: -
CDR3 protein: CAISDLGTGRSGANVLTF
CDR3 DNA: TGTGCCATCAGTGATTTGGGGACAGGGAGGTCTGGGGCCAACGTCCTGACTTTC

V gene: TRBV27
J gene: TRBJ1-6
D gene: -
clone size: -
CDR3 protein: CATGGSSYNSPLHF
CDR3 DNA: TGTGCCACTGGGGGGTCATCCTATAATTCACCCCTCCACTTT

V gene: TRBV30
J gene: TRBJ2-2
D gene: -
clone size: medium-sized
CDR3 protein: CAWSVPSYDTGELFF
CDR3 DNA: TGTGCCTGGAGTGTACCCAGTTACGACACCGGGGAGCTGTTTTTT

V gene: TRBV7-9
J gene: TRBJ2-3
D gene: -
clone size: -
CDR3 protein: CASSLDPSFLASDTQYF
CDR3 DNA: TGTGCCAGCAGCTTAGATCCCTCCTTTCTAGCGTCGGATACGCAGTATTTT

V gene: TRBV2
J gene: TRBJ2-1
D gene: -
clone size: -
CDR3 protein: CASSEATLMEAFYNEQFF
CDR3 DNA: TGTGCCAGCAGTGAAGCGACTCTGATGGAGGCGTTCTACAATGAGCAGTTCTTC

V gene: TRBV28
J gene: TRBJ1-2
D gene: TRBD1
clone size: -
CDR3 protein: CASSLGQGHYGYTF
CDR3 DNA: TGTGCCAGCAGTTTGGGACAGGGGCATTATGGCTACACCTTC

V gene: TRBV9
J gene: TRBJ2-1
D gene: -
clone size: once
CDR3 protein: CASSLGGQSYNEQFF
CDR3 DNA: TGTGCCAGCAGCCTGGGGGGGCAGTCCTACAATGAGCAGTTCTTC

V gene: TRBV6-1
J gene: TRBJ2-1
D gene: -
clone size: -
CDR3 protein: CASSESPTGYNEQFF
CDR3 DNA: TGTGCCAGCAGTGAAAGCCCGACAGGTTACAATGAGCAGTTCTTC

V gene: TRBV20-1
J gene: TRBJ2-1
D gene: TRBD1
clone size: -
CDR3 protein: CRTGSQFF
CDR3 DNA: TGCAGGACAGGGTCGCAGTTCTTC

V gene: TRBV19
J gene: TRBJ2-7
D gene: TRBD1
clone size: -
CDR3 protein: CASQDRAGQYEQYF
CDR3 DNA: TGTGCCAGCCAAGACAGGGCCGGTCAGTACGAGCAGTACTTC

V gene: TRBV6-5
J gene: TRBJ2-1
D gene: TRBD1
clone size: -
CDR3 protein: CASHQGAIYNEQFF
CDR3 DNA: TGTGCCAGTCATCAGGGGGCGATCTACAATGAGCAGTTCTTC

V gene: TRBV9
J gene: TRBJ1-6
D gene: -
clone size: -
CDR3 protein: CASSERTADINSPLHF
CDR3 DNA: TGTGCCAGCAGTGAACGGACAGCAGACATTAATTCACCCCTCCACTTT

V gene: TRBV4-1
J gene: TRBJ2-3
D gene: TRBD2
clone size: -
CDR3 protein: CASSQGDGLAGGGYTQYF
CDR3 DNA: TGCGCCAGCAGCCAAGGTGATGGACTAGCGGGGGGCGGGTATACGCAGTATTTT

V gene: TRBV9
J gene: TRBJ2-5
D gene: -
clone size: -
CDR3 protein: CASSVDFSETQYF
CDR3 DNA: TGTGCCAGCAGCGTAGATTTTAGTGAGACCCAGTACTTC

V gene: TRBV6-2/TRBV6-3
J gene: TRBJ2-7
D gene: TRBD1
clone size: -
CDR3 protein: CASSYSTGPYEQYF
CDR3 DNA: TGTGCCAGCAGTTACTCGACAGGGCCCTACGAGCAGTACTTC

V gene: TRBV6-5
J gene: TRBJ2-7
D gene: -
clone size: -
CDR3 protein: CASSYGKTYEQYF
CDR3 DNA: TGTGCCAGCAGTTATGGCAAAACCTACGAGCAGTACTTC